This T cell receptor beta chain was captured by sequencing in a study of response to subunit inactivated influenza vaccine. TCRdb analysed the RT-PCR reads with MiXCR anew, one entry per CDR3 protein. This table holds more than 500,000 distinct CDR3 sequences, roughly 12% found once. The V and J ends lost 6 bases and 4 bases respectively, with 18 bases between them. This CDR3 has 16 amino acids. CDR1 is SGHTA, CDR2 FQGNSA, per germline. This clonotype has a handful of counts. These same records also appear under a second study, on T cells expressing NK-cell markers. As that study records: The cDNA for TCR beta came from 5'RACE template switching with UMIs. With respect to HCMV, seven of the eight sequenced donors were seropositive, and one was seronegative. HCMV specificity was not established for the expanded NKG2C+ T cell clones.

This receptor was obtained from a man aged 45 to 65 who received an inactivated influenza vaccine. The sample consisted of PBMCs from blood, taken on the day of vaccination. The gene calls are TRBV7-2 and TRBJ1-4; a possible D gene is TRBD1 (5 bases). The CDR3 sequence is CASSPLRAGLNEKLFF. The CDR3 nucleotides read TGTGCCAGCAGTCCTTTAAGGGCAGGGCTTAATGAAAAACTGTTTTTT.